This T cell receptor (beta chain) was found in a study of cytomegalovirus exposure and HLA in healthy donors. Germline V gives CDR1 SNHLY, CDR2 FYNNEI. CDR3 length: 14 amino acids. V was cut by 1 base and J by 0 bases, with 5 bases left in between. The PCR contained 60 Vbeta and 13 Jbeta primers. The data were produced by immunoSEQ multiplex PCR, yet TCRdb's version contains in-frame clones alone and is incomplete. Here the sample spans around 180,000 clones, about 80% being singletons. This clone was observed once. This receptor was taken from a woman in her 30s in good health and CMV-seropositive. J is TRBJ2-3 and V is TRBV2; D is unclear. The sequenced sample consisted of PBMCs. CDR3 loop: CASSEDGSTDTQYF. The CDR3 region has the DNA TGTGCCAGCAGTGAAGATGGCAGCACAGATACGCAGTATTTT.